This T cell receptor (beta chain) was captured by sequencing in a study of T-cell reconstitution after alpha-beta-depleted transplantation in children (dated by TCRdb to about 2016). The study in broad terms: The study quantitatively tracked T-cell immune reconstitution after TCRalphabeta/CD19-depleted allogeneic hematopoietic cell transplantation in children using TCR repertoire profiling.

Including cysteine and phenylalanine, the CDR3 has 14 amino acids. CDR3 DNA is the only sequence kept; it has 42 bases, read in frame from the first base. V and J are trimmed by 6 bases and 4 bases, and the gene matches miss 8 bases of the junction. Looking up the germline V gene yields CDR1 SNHLY and CDR2 FYNNEI. Library construction relied on PCR. The instrument given in TCRdb is Illumina HiSeq 2500. TCR libraries were prepared with molecular barcoding, using unique molecular identifiers to normalize TCRbeta repertoire quantification. In-frame beta chains were kept once TCRdb had trimmed the public reads at Q25 with fastp and called clones with MiXCR. Entries that share a CDR3 protein sequence are merged under the most common genes and DNA. In this sample the table shows fewer than 120,000 distinct CDR3 sequences, under 13% of which occur a single time. The top ten hold less than 10% of the sample.

The table lists this clonotype with many counts. Its antigen is currently not known. No quality values exist for individual bases; no much larger clone is one base distant. Sequencing used PBMCs from the stem cell graft donor, obtained from the stem cell graft. The chain is encoded by TRBV2 joined to TRBJ1-2; TRBD1 lines up with 7 middle nucleotides. This receptor was identified in a human donor who donated a stem cell graft to a child with acute lymphoblastic leukemia. The nucleotides are TGTGCCAGCAGAGGGACAGTAGGGGCCTATGGCTACACCTTC. Its amino acids are CASRGTVGAYGYTF.